This T cell receptor (beta chain) appears in the sequencing data of a study of shared clonotypes between healthy human individuals. This CDR3 comprises 10 residues. Trimming cost V 3 bases and J 9 bases, with 3 bases left between them. Germline CDR1 reads SNHLY; CDR2 reads FYNNEI. As defined, naive CD8 cells were CD45RO-negative and positively selected for CCR7, with terminally differentiated effector memory CD45RA+ cells excluded. This clone was seen a handful of times. The antigen is undetermined. Study-wide results and limits: Among the subsets, naive ones generally showed larger estimated richness than memory ones. Represented genetic and exposure-history diversity was restricted by having few donors.

The authors distributed each subset's genomic DNA evenly over several immunoSEQ plates. The repertoire was sequenced with immunoSEQ multiplex PCR; TCRdb's copy has only in-frame clones and lacks some. The sample includes about 580,000 clones, 95% to 98% of them seen just once. The source is a man aged 25 to 45 in good health. The gene calls are TRBV2 and TRBJ2-1; D remains ambiguous. The sample was naive CD8+ T cells sorted from blood. The CDR3 here is CASSEGEQFF. CDR3 DNA sequence: TGTGCCAGCAGTGAGGGTGAGCAGTTCTTC.